Presented here are 14 T cell receptor beta chains from one specimen sequenced in a study of T cell responses to AZD1222 COVID-19 vaccine. This table comes from immunoSEQ multiplex PCR, and its TCRdb copy is limited to in-frame clones, with some not included. The top ten hold less than 1.5% of the sample, which has roughly 150,000 clones, more than 85% seen once. The sample consisted of peripheral blood, taken 28 days after the second AZD1222 dose. The receptors shown here come from an adult who received the AZD1222 COVID-19 vaccine.

The rearrangement links TRBV5-1 to TRBJ2-7; TRBD2 matches 12 bases. In germline, CDR1 is SGHRS, CDR2 YFSETQ. This CDR3 region has 16 residues. Trimming cost V 4 bases and J 2 bases; bases outside gene matches: 7. The CDR3 region has the DNA TGCGCCAGCAGCAGAACGACTAGCGGGGGAGCCTACGAGCAGTACTTC. This gives the protein CASSRTTSGGAYEQYF.

The chain recombines TRBV4-1 with TRBJ2-7, with D perhaps being TRBD1 or TRBD2 (5 bases each). The V gene's germline CDR1 is MGHRA and CDR2 YSYEKL. The CDR3 has 19 amino acids. The V end lost 0 bases, the J end lost 2 bases, and 23 bases lay between the germline ends. The CDR3 is CASSQDRGVGSIFTYEQYF. In DNA, the CDR3 is TGCGCCAGCAGCCAAGATCGAGGGGTTGGCAGCATCTTCACCTACGAGCAGTACTTC.

The chain uses TRBV19 and TRBJ2-7; D remains ambiguous. Germline V gene lookup returns CDR1 LNHDA and CDR2 SQIVND (reference sequence). Trimming left V 5 bases short and J 3 bases short, with 14 bases between. This CDR3 region has 14 residues. CDR3 loop: CASSVAVSSYEQYF. CDR3 nucleotide sequence: TGTGCCAGTAGTGTTGCGGTATCAAGCTACGAGCAGTACTTC.

This chain links TRBV3-1 (or the pseudogene TRBV3-2) with TRBJ2-2; the D gene could be TRBD1 or TRBD2 (5 bases each). Deletions cut 6 bases from V and 13 bases from J, with 18 bases between. CDR1 and CDR2 from the germline V gene are LGHDT and YNNKEL (reference sequence). The CDR3 is 13 amino acids. The chain's CDR3 is CASRGVKGSSLFF. The DNA for the CDR3 is TGTGCCAGCAGGGGTGTGAAGGGGAGTTCGCTGTTTTTT.

The chain recombines TRBV12-3 or TRBV12-4 with TRBJ2-1; D is undetermined. This CDR3 has 13 amino acids. V was pared by 5 bases and J by 6 bases, with 11 bases between. CDR3 residues: CASSPLWLNEQFF. CDR3 in DNA: TGTGCCAGCAGTCCGCTCTGGCTCAATGAGCAGTTCTTC.

V is TRBV2 and J is TRBJ2-3; weak D call: TRBD2 (6 bases). The CDR3 length is 15 residues. Looked up from germline, CDR1 is SNHLY and CDR2 is FYNNEI. V shed 7 bases and J shed 6 bases, with 20 bases lying between them. Here the CDR3 reads CASTVGNPAGDTQYF. The CDR3 DNA is TGTGCCAGCACGGTCGGGAACCCCGCGGGGGATACGCAGTATTTT.

V is TRBV19 and J is TRBJ1-4; D unclear. From germline, CDR1 is LNHDA and CDR2 SQIVND (reference sequence). The CDR3 contains 13 residues. Trimming stripped 0 bases from V and 8 bases from J, with 7 bases between. The CDR3 sequence: CASSIDEEEKLFF. The CDR3 nucleotides are TGTGCCAGTAGTATAGATGAAGAGGAAAAACTGTTTTTT.

The chain employs TRBV5-8 and TRBJ2-5; 11 bases are shared with TRBD2. J lost 9 bases, V lost 3 bases, and 16 bases had no gene match. The CDR3 has 17 residues. CDR1 and CDR2 (germline): SGHTS, YDEGEE. The CDR3 loop reads CASSSGTSGEAQVAQYF. The CDR3 DNA reads as TGTGCCAGCAGCTCCGGGACTAGCGGTGAAGCTCAAGTGGCCCAGTACTTC.

The chain recombines TRBV27 with TRBJ2-7, with TRBD2 matching 8 bases. The CDR3 extends over 13 amino acids. With 4 bases clipped from V and 3 bases from J, the junction kept 2 bases outside the gene matches. CDR1 is MNHEY and CDR2 is SMNVEV in the germline V gene (reference sequence). CDR3 coding DNA: TGTGCCAGCAGTTCAAGCGGGAGCTACGAGCAGTACTTC. Residues: CASSSSGSYEQYF.

CDR3 nucleotide sequence: TGTGCCAGTAATCAGATAGACACTGAAGCTTTCTTT. It yields the protein CASNQIDTEAFF. V and J are TRBV28 and TRBJ1-1; no definite D call. Germline CDR1 reads MDHEN; CDR2 reads SYDVKM. V lost 9 bases to trimming and J lost 3 bases, with 11 bases between them. CDR3 length: 12 residues.

This clone showed up just once. CDR3: CASSSTGTGKPDGYTF. CDR3 nucleotides: TGTGCCAGCAGCTCCACCGGGACAGGGAAACCGGATGGCTACACCTTC. The V and J genes are TRBV7-3 and TRBJ1-2; 9 nucleotides agree with TRBD1. V was clipped by 4 bases and J by 6 bases; unmatched bases: 12. CDR1 is SGHTA and CDR2 is FQGTGA in the germline V gene. This CDR3 has 16 residues.

V is TRBV10-2 and J is TRBJ2-1; 8 nucleotides agree with TRBD1. V shed 6 bases and J 9 bases; nucleotides not matched to a gene: 10. The V gene's germline CDR1 is WSHSY and CDR2 SAAADI. This CDR3 has 14 amino acids. The CDR3 DNA follows: TGCGCCAGCAGCCAAATACAGGGGGGTACTGAGCAGTTCTTC. Residues: CASSQIQGGTEQFF.

The chain couples TRBV19 to TRBJ1-1; D is uncertain. V lost 3 bases and J 4 bases, leaving 9 bases between the germline ends. Germline lookup yields CDR1 LNHDA and CDR2 SQIVND (reference sequence). This CDR3 is 13 amino acids long. CDR3 nucleotide sequence: TGTGCCAGTAGTATTAGGGCGGGCACTGAAGCTTTCTTT. Residues: CASSIRAGTEAFF.

The chain uses TRBV14 and TRBJ2-7, with D perhaps given as TRBD1 or TRBD2 (5 bases each). Trimming removed 4 bases at V and 4 bases at J, with 11 bases between. The germline V gene encodes CDR1 SGHDN and CDR2 FVKESK. The CDR3 loop spans 13 amino acids. This CDR3 reads CASSRGIRYEQYF. DNA for the CDR3: TGTGCCAGCAGCCGGGGGATCAGGTACGAGCAGTACTTC.